Listed below are T cell receptor beta chains from one sample, sequenced in a study of beta chain features in type 1 diabetes. The assay was immunoSEQ multiplex PCR, and TCRdb's table has in-frame clones only and misses some. The table has about 99,000 clones, under 30% seen once. The sequenced material came from central memory CD4+ T cells from blood. These TCRs come from a young woman with type 1 diabetes. Both conserved end residues are part of each CDR3. D genes are given only for firm matches. Where a row states a size, it is once, few, many or the class of an expanded clone; other rows omit it.

>TRBV30|.|14|TRBJ2-7|TRBD1
TGTGCCTGTCCCGGGACAGGGCCTTCCTACGAGCAGTACTTC
CACPGTGPSYEQYF
>TRBV29-1|many|16|TRBJ2-2|.
TGCAGCGTCTCGAAGTTGGGGCAGGTTTACACCGGGGAGCTGTTTTTT
CSVSKLGQVYTGELFF
>TRBV29-1|.|14|TRBJ1-1|.
TGCAGCGTTGAAGTCGGGACATCGAACACTGAAGCTTTCTTT
CSVEVGTSNTEAFF
>TRBV30|.|11|TRBJ1-2|.
TGTGCCTGGAGTGTCAGCTATGGCTACACCTTC
CAWSVSYGYTF
>TRBV5-4|.|16|TRBJ2-1|.
TGTGCCAGCAGCTCCAGGAGGCAGGGGGGTGACAATGAGCAGTTCTTC
CASSSRRQGGDNEQFF
>TRBV4-2|.|17|TRBJ1-5|TRBD1
TGTGCCAGCAGCCAAGATCTTACGACAGGGAAGAATCAGCCCCAGCATTTT
CASSQDLTTGKNQPQHF
>TRBV14|.|16|TRBJ2-5|TRBD1
TGTGCCAGCAGCCACAGAGAAAACAGGGGATGGGAGACCCAGTACTTC
CASSHRENRGWETQYF
>TRBV7-9|.|17|TRBJ2-1|TRBD2
TGTGCCAGCAGCTTAGCGCGAGTGCTAGCGGGACACAATGAGCAGTTCTTC
CASSLARVLAGHNEQFF
>TRBV7-2|.|14|TRBJ2-1|TRBD1
TGTGCCAGCAGCTTAGGGACAGGGGGCAATGAGCAGTTCTTC
CASSLGTGGNEQFF
>TRBV7-2|many|14|TRBJ2-2|.
TGTGCCAGCAGCTCCGGGGGAGTCGTCGGGGAGCTGTTTTTT
CASSSGGVVGELFF
>TRBV10-3|.|14|TRBJ1-5|.
TGTGCCATCAGTGTGAAAGGAGGCAATCAGCCCCAGCATTTT
CAISVKGGNQPQHF
>TRBV7-9|few|15|TRBJ2-5|.
TGTGCCAGCAGCTTAGTTGGGGCCGCGCAAGAGACCCAGTACTTC
CASSLVGAAQETQYF
>TRBV7-2|few|16|TRBJ2-7|.
TGTGCCAGCAGCTTAAGGCTGGCTAGCTTATCCTACGAGCAGTACTTC
CASSLRLASLSYEQYF
>TRBV11-2|few|16|TRBJ2-5|TRBD2
TGTGCCAGCAGCCTATCCGTAGGACTAGGGCAAGAGACCCAGTACTTC
CASSLSVGLGQETQYF